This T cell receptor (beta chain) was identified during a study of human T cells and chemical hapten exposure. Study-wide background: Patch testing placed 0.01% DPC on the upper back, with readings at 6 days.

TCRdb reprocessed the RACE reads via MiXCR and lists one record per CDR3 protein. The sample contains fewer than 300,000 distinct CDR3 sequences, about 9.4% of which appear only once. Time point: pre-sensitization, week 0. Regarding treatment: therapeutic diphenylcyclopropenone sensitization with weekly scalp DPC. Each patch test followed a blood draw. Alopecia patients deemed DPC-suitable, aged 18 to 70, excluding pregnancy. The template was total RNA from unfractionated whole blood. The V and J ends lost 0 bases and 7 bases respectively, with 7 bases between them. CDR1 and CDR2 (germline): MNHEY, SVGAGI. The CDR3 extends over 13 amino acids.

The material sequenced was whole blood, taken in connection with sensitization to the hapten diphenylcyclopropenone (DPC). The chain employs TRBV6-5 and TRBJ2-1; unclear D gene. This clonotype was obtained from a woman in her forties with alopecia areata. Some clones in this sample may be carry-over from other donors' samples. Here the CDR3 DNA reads TGTGCCAGCAGTTACTCCTCAGATAATGAGCAGTTCTTC. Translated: CASSYSSDNEQFF.